This TCR beta chain was recorded in a study of T cell repertoires and Cas9 in healthy adults (dated by TCRdb to 2017 to 2018). Background on the whole study: Within the CD4 and CD8 compartments, the researchers characterized SpCas9-reactive T cells in terms of multi-effector potency, cytotoxicity and lineage determination. Preexisting T cell immunity against the Streptococcus pyogenes Cas9 nuclease (SpCas9) used in CRISPR gene editing was examined in the study.

Libraries came from the immunoSEQ multiplex PCR assay. TCRdb limited this immuneACCESS table to in-frame rearrangements with V and J called. A share of clones is missing; checked studies link under half to unresolved V genes, and the rest is unexplained. The sample records about 13,000 clones, 89% of which are singletons. The biggest ten clones account for around 1.5% of the sample. What the study reported, not specific to this receptor: Proliferation and function of SpCas9-reactive effector T cells were reported to be mitigated in vitro by SpCas9-reactive regulatory T cells.

Donors were healthy humans. Turning to this clone: Which antigen it targets is not known. No per-base quality is available; no much larger clone lies one base away.

The sequence came from a human donor in good health. The sequenced material came from Tregs (CD4+, CD25+, CD127-, CD137-, CD154-) from PBMCs; culture status not recorded.

The nucleotide sequence reads as follows: TGTGCCAGCAGCGCGGACAGGGGTAGGATCGCTGGAAACACCATATATTTT. This sequence encodes CASSADRGRIAGNTIYF. The chain employs TRBV9 and TRBJ1-3, with 9 bases matching TRBD1. Including cysteine and phenylalanine, the CDR3 has 17 amino acids. Of the read, only the CDR3 DNA is kept; its 51 bases are in frame from base 1. The germline V gene provides CDR1 SGDLS and CDR2 YYNGEE. Germline trimming amounts to 3 bases on V and 2 bases on J, with 9 as the count of junction bases outside the gene matches.